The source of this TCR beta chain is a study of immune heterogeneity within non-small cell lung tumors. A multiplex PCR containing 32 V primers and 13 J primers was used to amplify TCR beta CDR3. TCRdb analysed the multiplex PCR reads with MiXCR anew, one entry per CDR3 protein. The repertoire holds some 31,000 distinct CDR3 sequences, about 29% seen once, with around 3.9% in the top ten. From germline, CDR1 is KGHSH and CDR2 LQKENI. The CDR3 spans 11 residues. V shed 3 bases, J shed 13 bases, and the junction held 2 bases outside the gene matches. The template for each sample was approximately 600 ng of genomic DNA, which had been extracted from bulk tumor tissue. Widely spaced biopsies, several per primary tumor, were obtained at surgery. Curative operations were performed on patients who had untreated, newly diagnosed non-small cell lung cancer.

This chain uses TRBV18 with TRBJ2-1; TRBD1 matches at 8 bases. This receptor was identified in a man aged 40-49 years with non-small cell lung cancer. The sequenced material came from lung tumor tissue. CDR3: CASSPDREQFF. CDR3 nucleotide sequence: TGTGCCAGCTCACCGGACAGGGAACAGTTCTTC.